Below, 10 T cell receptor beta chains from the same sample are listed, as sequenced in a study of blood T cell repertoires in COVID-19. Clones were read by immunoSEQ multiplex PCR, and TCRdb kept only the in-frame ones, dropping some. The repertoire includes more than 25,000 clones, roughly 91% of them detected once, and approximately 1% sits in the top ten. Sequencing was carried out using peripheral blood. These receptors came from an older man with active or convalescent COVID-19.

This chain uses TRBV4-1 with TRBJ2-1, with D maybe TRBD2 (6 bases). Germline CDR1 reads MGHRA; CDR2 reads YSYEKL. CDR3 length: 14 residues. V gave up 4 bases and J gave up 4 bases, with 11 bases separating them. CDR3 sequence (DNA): TGCGCCAGCAGCCCGGGACTGGGATACAATGAGCAGTTCTTC. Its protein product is CASSPGLGYNEQFF.

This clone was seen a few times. The chain's CDR3 is CASSEGPGRGYTF. The CDR3 DNA reads as TGTGCCAGCTCGGAGGGACCCGGGAGGGGCTACACCTTC. The chain employs TRBV2 and TRBJ1-2, with D maybe TRBD1 (5 bases). Deletions cut 8 bases from V and 8 bases from J, with 18 bases between. The CDR3 loop spans 13 amino acids. Germline assignment: CDR1 SNHLY and CDR2 FYNNEI.

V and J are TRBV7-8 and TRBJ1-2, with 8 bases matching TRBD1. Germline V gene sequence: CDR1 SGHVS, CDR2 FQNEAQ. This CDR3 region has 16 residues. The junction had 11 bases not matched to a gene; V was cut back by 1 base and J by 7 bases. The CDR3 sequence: CASSLGILQGAFGYTF. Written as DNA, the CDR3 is TGTGCCAGCAGCTTAGGAATCTTGCAGGGGGCTTTTGGCTACACCTTC. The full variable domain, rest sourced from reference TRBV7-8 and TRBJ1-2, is GAGVSQSPRYKVAKRGQDVALRCDPISGHVSLFWYQQALGQGPEFLTYFQNEAQLDKSGLPSDRFFAERPEGSVSTLKIQRTQQEDSAVYLCASSLGILQGAFGYTFGSGTRLTVV.

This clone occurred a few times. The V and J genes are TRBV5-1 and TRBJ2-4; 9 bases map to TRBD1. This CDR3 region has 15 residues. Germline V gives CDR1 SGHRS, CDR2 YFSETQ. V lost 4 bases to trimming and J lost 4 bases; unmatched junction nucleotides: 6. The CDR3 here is CASSPEGTGKNIQYF. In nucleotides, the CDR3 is TGCGCCAGCAGCCCCGAGGGGACAGGGAAAAACATTCAGTACTTC.

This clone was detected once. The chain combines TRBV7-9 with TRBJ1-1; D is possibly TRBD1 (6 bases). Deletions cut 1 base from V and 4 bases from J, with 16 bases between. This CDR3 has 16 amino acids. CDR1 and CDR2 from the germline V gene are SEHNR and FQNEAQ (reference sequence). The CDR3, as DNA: TGTGCCAGCAGCTTAGAGGCTTTGCCAGGGGTCACTGAAGCTTTCTTT. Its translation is CASSLEALPGVTEAFF.

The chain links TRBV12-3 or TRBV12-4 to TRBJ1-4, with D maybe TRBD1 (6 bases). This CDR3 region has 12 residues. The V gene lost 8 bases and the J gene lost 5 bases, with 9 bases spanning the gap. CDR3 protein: CASQGQNEKLFF. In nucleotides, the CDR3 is TGTGCCAGCCAAGGACAGAATGAAAAACTGTTTTTT.

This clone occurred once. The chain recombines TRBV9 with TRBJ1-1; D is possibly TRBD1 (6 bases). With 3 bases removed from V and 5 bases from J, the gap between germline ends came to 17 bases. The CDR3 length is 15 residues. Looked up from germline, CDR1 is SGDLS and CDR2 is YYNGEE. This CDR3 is CASSASPGAHTEAFF. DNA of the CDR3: TGTGCCAGCAGCGCTTCCCCAGGGGCACATACTGAAGCTTTCTTT. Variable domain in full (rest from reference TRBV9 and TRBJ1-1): DSGVTQTPKHLITATGQRVTLRCSPRSGDLSVYWYQQSLDQGLQFLIQYYNGEERAKGNILERFSAQQFPDLHSELNLSSLELGDSALYFCASSASPGAHTEAFFGQGTRLTVV.

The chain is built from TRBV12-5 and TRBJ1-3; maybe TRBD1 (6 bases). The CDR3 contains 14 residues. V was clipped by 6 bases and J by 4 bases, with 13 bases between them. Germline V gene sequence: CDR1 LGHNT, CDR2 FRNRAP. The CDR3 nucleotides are TGTGCTAGTGGCTCAGGGGCAGAAGGAAACACCATATATTTT. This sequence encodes CASGSGAEGNTIYF.

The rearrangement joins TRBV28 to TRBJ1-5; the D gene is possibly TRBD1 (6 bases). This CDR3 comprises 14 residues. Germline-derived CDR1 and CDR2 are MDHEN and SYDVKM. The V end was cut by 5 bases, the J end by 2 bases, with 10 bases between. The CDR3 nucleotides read TGTGCCAGCAGTCACAGGGTTCGCAATCAGCCCCAGCATTTT. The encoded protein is CASSHRVRNQPQHF.

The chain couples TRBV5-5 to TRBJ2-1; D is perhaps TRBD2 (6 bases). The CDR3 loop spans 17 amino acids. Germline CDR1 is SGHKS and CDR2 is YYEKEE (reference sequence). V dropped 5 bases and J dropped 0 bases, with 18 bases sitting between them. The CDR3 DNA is TGTGCCAGCAGTCGGGCCGGGACTCCAAGCTCCTACAATGAGCAGTTCTTC. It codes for CASSRAGTPSSYNEQFF.